The 6 T cell receptor beta chains reported below all come from one sample, sequenced in a study of patients and donors after allogeneic stem cell transplantation. MiXCR, applied by TCRdb to the RT-PCR reads, yields one record per CDR3 protein. The table has about a million distinct CDR3 sequences, roughly 18% seen once. Specimen: blood, either unsorted or a sorted T cell fraction (not recorded which). The source is a human donor who was either an allogeneic HSCT recipient or a stem cell or donor lymphocyte infusion donor (not recorded which). It is not recorded whose cells these are; they may come from a transplant donor.

The chain is built from TRBV2 and TRBJ2-7; 8 positions agree with TRBD1. V gave up 6 bases and J gave up 6 bases; unmatched junction bases: 10. CDR3 length: 14 residues. CDR1 and CDR2 from the germline V gene are SNHLY and FYNNEI. The CDR3 DNA reads as TGTGCCAGCAGGCCCGAAGCAGGGGGCTTCGAGCAGTACTTC. This encodes CASRPEAGGFEQYF.

The chain recombines TRBV6-1 with TRBJ1-1; perhaps TRBD1 as D (5 bases). This CDR3 has 13 amino acids. V was clipped by 6 bases and J by 1 base, with 9 bases between them. The germline V gene has CDR1 MNHNS and CDR2 SASEGT. DNA of the CDR3: TGTGCCAGCAGGACAGACTCGAACACTGAAGCTTTCTTT. It specifies CASRTDSNTEAFF.

This clonotype turned up a few times. The CDR3 spells CASSLALGGSTEAFF. In DNA, the CDR3 is TGTGCCAGCAGCTTAGCCCTAGGGGGGAGTACTGAAGCTTTCTTT. This sequence joins TRBV7-8 and TRBJ1-1, with D perhaps TRBD1 (6 bases). V was shortened by 0 bases and J by 5 bases, with 13 bases between the two germline ends. Germline lookup yields CDR1 SGHVS and CDR2 FQNEAQ. The CDR3 has 15 residues. The full variable domain, in which reference TRBV7-8 and TRBJ1-1 provide the parts outside the CDR3, is GAGVSQSPRYKVAKRGQDVALRCDPISGHVSLFWYQQALGQGPEFLTYFQNEAQLDKSGLPSDRFFAERPEGSVSTLKIQRTQQEDSAVYLCASSLALGGSTEAFFGQGTRLTVV.

This clonotype was observed many times. The J gene is TRBJ2-2, the V gene TRBV6-1; 9 nucleotides agree with TRBD1. V trimming: 10 bases; J trimming: 4 bases; junction bases outside the gene matches: 7. CDR3 length: 14 amino acids. Germline lookup yields CDR1 MNHNS and CDR2 SASEGT. This CDR3 reads CANRQGGSTGELFF. For the CDR3, the DNA is TGTGCCAACAGACAGGGGGGTAGCACCGGGGAGCTGTTTTTT.

This clonotype was counted between two and nine times. The chain carries TRBV5-4 and TRBJ2-1, with D unclear. The CDR3 sequence is 14 residues long. Between the trimmed V and J ends, which lost 9 bases and 5 bases, there was a span of 18 bases. From germline, CDR1 is SGHNT and CDR2 YYREEE (reference sequence). Here the CDR3 reads CAIYTPNGHNEQFF. The CDR3 coding sequence is TGTGCCATCTACACACCCAATGGACACAATGAGCAGTTCTTC.

The CDR3 nucleotides are TGCAGTGCTAGAGTCGTAACCTACGAGCAGTACTTC. Its protein is CSARVVTYEQYF. The V and J genes are TRBV20-1 and TRBJ2-7; D is ambiguous. Germline V gene data show CDR1 as DFQATT and CDR2 as SNEGSKA (reference sequence). The CDR3 has 12 amino acids. Trimming left V 1 base short and J 2 bases short, with 6 bases between.